This entry describes one T cell receptor (beta chain). What it binds is not known. Germline V CDR1 and CDR2: SGHRS, YFSETQ. The length of the CDR3 is 17 residues. V lost 9 bases and J 4 bases, leaving 26 bases between the germline ends. Via the markers CD45RO/CCR7/CD25/CD127/CD95/CD27, stem cell-like memory, regulatory, central memory and naive CD4+ cells were sorted. The sample originates from a study of beta chain features in type 1 diabetes. Expressed TCRB transcripts were sequenced because the isolated RNA had all been reverse transcribed beforehand. Generated by immunoSEQ multiplex PCR, the TCRdb table keeps only in-frame clones and is missing some. Among about 250,000 clones listed, 12% to 15% were seen once. Study-level points and caveats: Cells expressing TCR highly could be over-represented by cDNA sequencing.

The sample consisted of naive CD4+ T cells from blood. The receptor's source is a woman aged 40 to 50 in good health. This sequence joins TRBV5-1 and TRBJ2-1; the D gene is possibly TRBD1 (6 bases). CDR3 bases: TGCGCCACCGGACTGGGGGCAGGGGTTAGTGGATACAATGAGCAGTTCTTC. Protein: CATGLGAGVSGYNEQFF.